The next 17 T cell receptor beta chains were all read from a single sample in a study of human T cells and chemical hapten exposure. Each CDR3 protein is one row after TCRdb ran MiXCR on the RACE reads. The data show roughly 69,000 distinct CDR3 sequences, 10% seen once. Time point: patch test 2, 6 weeks after DPC sensitization. Treatment reported: therapeutic diphenylcyclopropenone sensitization with weekly scalp DPC. This specimen consisted of whole blood, obtained in connection with sensitization to the hapten diphenylcyclopropenone (DPC). Every receptor here comes from a woman in her forties or fifties with alopecia areata. Some clones in this sample may be carry-over from other donors' samples.

The rearrangement joins TRBV11-2 to TRBJ2-1, with 12 bases that match TRBD2. Trimming at V came to 7 bases and at J to 8 bases, leaving 12 bases not matched to a gene. From germline, CDR1 is SGHAT and CDR2 FQNNGV. This CDR3 spans 16 amino acids. CDR3 nucleotides: TGTGCCAGCAACCACCCCCTAGCGGGAGGGCCATATGAGCAGTTCTTC. Its protein product is CASNHPLAGGPYEQFF.

This clonotype showed up many times. The V and J genes are TRBV7-2 and TRBJ2-3; no clear D. The CDR3 length is 15 residues. Per the germline V gene, CDR1 is SGHTA and CDR2 is FQGNSA. Trimming shortened V by 1 base and J by 0 bases, and 8 bases separated the two germline ends. The CDR3 DNA follows: TGTGCCAGCAGCTTAGTACCCCTTAGCACAGATACGCAGTATTTT. This codes for CASSLVPLSTDTQYF.

This clonotype was counted at least ten times. This chain uses TRBV27 with TRBJ1-1; D not resolved. This CDR3 is built from 14 residues. The V end lost 2 bases, the J end lost 1 base, and 8 bases lay between the germline ends. Germline CDR1 and CDR2: MNHEY and SMNVEV (reference sequence). CDR3 coding DNA: TGTGCCAGCAGTTTAATCGCAGGGAACACTGAAGCTTTCTTT. Translated: CASSLIAGNTEAFF.

In its sample, this clonotype was seen a few times. CDR3 protein: CASSVEGLGEQYF. CDR3 coding DNA: TGTGCCAGCAGCGTGGAGGGCCTGGGCGAGCAGTACTTC. This sequence joins TRBV7-9 and TRBJ2-7; TRBD2 is a possible D gene (6 bases). CDR1 and CDR2 (germline): SEHNR, FQNEAQ (reference sequence). Trimming pared 5 bases from V and 6 bases from J, leaving 14 bases between. The CDR3 spans 13 residues.

The chain is built from TRBV29-1 and TRBJ2-7; 7 nucleotides line up with TRBD2. V dropped 4 bases and J dropped 7; count of bases not matched to a gene: 10. The germline CDR1 and CDR2 sequences are SQVTM and ANQGSEA. The CDR3 spans 13 residues. The CDR3 DNA reads as TGCAGCGTTGGGGGCGTGGGAGGGGAGGAGCAGTACTTC. This sequence encodes CSVGGVGGEEQYF.

In its sample, this clonotype was seen a few times. The rearrangement links TRBV3-1 to TRBJ2-7, with 8 positions matching TRBD2. In germline, CDR1 is LGHDT, CDR2 YNNKEL (reference sequence). V lost 1 base to trimming and J lost 5 bases; unmatched junction nucleotides: 4. This CDR3 contains 14 residues. CDR3 region: CASSQVAGGHEQYF. CDR3 nucleotides: TGTGCCAGCAGCCAAGTGGCGGGAGGCCACGAGCAGTACTTC.

This clonotype was found many times. V usage is TRBV3-1 and J usage is TRBJ1-4; D is uncertain. This CDR3 has 15 amino acids. Trimming took 0 bases from V and 8 from J, leaving 13 bases between them. CDR1 is LGHDT and CDR2 is YNNKEL in the germline V gene (reference sequence). This CDR3 is CASSQDYSRREKLFF. The CDR3 DNA follows: TGTGCCAGCAGCCAAGATTACAGCCGGCGGGAAAAACTGTTTTTT.

The CDR3 region is CASSPAEGFNSPLHF. The CDR3 bases are TGCGCCAGCAGCCCGGCCGAGGGATTCAATTCACCCCTCCACTTT. The rearrangement links TRBV5-1 to TRBJ1-6; no clear D gene. The CDR3 has 15 amino acids. V dropped 4 bases and J dropped 7 bases, with 15 bases sitting between them. The germline V gene encodes CDR1 SGHRS and CDR2 YFSETQ. The full variable domain, with the rest looked up from reference TRBV5-1 and TRBJ1-6, is KAGVTQTPRYLIKTRGQQVTLSCSPISGHRSVSWYQQTPGQGLQFLFEYFSETQRNKGNFPGRFSGRQFSNSRSEMNVSTLELGDSALYLCASSPAEGFNSPLHFGNGTRLTVT.

This clonotype came up many times. This sequence joins TRBV11-1 and TRBJ2-1; weak D call: TRBD1 (7 bases). The V and J ends lost 5 bases and 7 bases respectively, with 15 bases between them. CDR1 and CDR2 from the germline V gene are SGHAT and FQDESV (reference sequence). The CDR3 has 14 residues. CDR3 bases: TGTGCCAGCAGCCCGCGGGACAGAGTAAATGAGCAGTTCTTC. Its translation is CASSPRDRVNEQFF.

This clonotype was detected many times. The chain uses TRBV20-1 and TRBJ2-7; D may match TRBD1 or TRBD2 (5 bases each). Germline assignment: CDR1 DFQATT and CDR2 SNEGSKA (reference sequence). The V end lost 3 bases, the J end lost 2 bases, and 8 bases lay between the germline ends. CDR3 length: 12 residues. In DNA form, the CDR3 reads TGCAGTGCTAGGGGACCGACCTACGAGCAGTACTTC. This gives the protein CSARGPTYEQYF.

In its sample, this clonotype was seen a few times. V and J are TRBV7-2 and TRBJ2-5, with TRBD2 identical over 10 bases. The CDR3 is 17 residues long. Looked up from germline, CDR1 is SGHTA and CDR2 is FQGNSA. With 5 bases clipped from V and 0 bases from J, the junction kept 9 bases outside the gene matches. CDR3 residues: CASSQDTSGTYQETQYF. CDR3 coding DNA: TGTGCCAGCAGCCAGGACACTAGCGGGACTTACCAAGAGACCCAGTACTTC.

This clonotype appeared many times. This sequence joins TRBV20-1 and TRBJ2-1, with D hard to call. V lost 2 bases and J lost 10, with 12 bases in between. CDR3 length: 12 amino acids. CDR1 is DFQATT and CDR2 is SNEGSKA in the germline V gene (reference sequence). As DNA, the CDR3 is TGCAGTGCTAGATCTCGTTTATACGAGCAGTTCTTC. This codes for CSARSRLYEQFF.

This clonotype appeared many times. The CDR3, as DNA: TGTGCCAGCAGTTACTCGATGGCGGAGGGGAACTACGAGCAGTACTTC. Protein: CASSYSMAEGNYEQYF. This chain connects TRBV6-6 to TRBJ2-7; D possibly corresponds to TRBD2 (6 bases). CDR3 length: 16 amino acids. The V end was cut by 0 bases, the J end by 3 bases, with 15 bases between. Germline-derived CDR1 and CDR2 are MNHNY and SVGAGI (reference sequence).

This clonotype has just a few counts. The chain is built from TRBV12-3 or TRBV12-4 and TRBJ2-3; 9 bases match TRBD1. The trim removed 7 bases at V and 3 bases at J, leaving 8 bases unmatched. The CDR3 runs 15 residues. DNA for the CDR3: TGTGCCAGCACCCCGACAGGGGGTAGGACAGATACGCAGTATTTT. This codes for CASTPTGGRTDTQYF.

This clonotype was detected ten times or more. This sequence joins TRBV6-1 and TRBJ1-5; maybe TRBD1 (6 bases). The CDR3 spans 14 residues. Per the germline V gene, CDR1 is MNHNS and CDR2 is SASEGT. V lost 5 bases and J lost 1, with 9 bases in between. The CDR3 DNA is TGTGCCAGCAGTAGGGGGGGCAGCAATCAGCCCCAGCATTTT. Encoded protein: CASSRGGSNQPQHF.

Ten or more counts support this clonotype. The genes are TRBV20-1 and TRBJ2-5; 8 positions match TRBD1. Unmatched junction bases numbered 4, after V lost 5 bases and J lost 5 bases. CDR1 DFQATT and CDR2 SNEGSKA come from the germline V gene (reference sequence). The CDR3 extends over 12 amino acids. For the CDR3, the DNA is TGCAGTGCTCCTGACAGGGGTGAGACCCAGTACTTC. Amino acids: CSAPDRGETQYF.

The gene calls are TRBV12-3 or TRBV12-4 and TRBJ1-2, with D unresolved. The CDR3 spans 12 residues. Trimming removed 8 bases from V and 0 bases from J, with 7 bases in between. The CDR3 sequence: CASSGSNYGYTF. For the CDR3, the DNA is TGTGCCAGCTCGGGGTCTAACTATGGCTACACCTTC.